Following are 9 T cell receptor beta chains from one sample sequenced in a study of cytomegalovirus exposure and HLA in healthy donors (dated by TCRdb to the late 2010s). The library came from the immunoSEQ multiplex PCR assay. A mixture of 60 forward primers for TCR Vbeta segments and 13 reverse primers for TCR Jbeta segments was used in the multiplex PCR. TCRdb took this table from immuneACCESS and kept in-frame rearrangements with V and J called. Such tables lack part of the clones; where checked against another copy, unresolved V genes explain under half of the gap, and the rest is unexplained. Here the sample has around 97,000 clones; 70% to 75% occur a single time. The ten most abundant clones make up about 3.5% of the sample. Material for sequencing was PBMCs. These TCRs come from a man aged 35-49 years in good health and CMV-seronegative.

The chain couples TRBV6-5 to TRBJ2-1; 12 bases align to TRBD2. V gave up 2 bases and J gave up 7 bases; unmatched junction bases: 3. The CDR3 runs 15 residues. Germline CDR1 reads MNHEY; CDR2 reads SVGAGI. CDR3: CASSYTTSGGNEQFF. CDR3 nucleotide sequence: TGTGCCAGCAGTTACACGACTAGCGGGGGTAATGAGCAGTTCTTC.

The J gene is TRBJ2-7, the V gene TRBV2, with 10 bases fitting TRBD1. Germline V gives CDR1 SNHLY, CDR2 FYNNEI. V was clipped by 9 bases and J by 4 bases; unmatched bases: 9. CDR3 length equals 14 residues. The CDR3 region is CASMDRGSFYEQYF. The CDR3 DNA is TGTGCCAGTATGGACAGGGGGAGTTTTTACGAGCAGTACTTC.

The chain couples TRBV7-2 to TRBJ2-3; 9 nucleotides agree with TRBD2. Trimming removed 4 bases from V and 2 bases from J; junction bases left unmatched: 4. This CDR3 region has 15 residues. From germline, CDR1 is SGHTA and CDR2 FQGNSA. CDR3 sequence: CASSYLAGITDTQYF. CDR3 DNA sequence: TGTGCCAGCAGCTATCTAGCGGGGATCACAGATACGCAGTATTTT.

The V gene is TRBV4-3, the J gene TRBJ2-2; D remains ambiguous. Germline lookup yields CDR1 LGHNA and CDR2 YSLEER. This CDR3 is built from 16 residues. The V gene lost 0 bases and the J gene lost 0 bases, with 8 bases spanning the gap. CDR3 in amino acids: CASSQDISTNTGELFF. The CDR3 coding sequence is TGCGCCAGCAGCCAAGATATTAGCACGAACACCGGGGAGCTGTTTTTT.

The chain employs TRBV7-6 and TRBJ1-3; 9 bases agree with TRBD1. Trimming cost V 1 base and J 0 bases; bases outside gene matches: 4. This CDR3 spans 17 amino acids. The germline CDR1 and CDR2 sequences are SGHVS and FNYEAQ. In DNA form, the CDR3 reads TGTGCCAGCAGCTTAGGGACAGGGGTCAACTCTGGAAACACCATATATTTT. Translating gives CASSLGTGVNSGNTIYF.

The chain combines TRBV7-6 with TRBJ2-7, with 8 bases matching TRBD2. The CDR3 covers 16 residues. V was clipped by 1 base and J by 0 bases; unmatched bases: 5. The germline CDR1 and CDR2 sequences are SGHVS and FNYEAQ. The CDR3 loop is CASSLGIAGSSYEQYF. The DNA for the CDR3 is TGTGCCAGCAGCTTAGGAATAGCGGGAAGCTCCTACGAGCAGTACTTC. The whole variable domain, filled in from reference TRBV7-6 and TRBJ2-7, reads GAGVSQSPRYKVTKRGQDVALRCDPISGHVSLYWYRQALGQGPEFLTYFNYEAQQDKSGLPNDRFSAERPEGSISTLTIQRTEQRDSAMYRCASSLGIAGSSYEQYFGPGTRLTVT.

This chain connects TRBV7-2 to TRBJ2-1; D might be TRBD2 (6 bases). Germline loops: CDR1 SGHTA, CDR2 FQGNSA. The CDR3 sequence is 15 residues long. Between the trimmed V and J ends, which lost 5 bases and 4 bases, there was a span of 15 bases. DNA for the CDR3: TGTGCCAGCAGCCCCGTGGGGGAGGATTACAATGAGCAGTTCTTC. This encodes CASSPVGEDYNEQFF.

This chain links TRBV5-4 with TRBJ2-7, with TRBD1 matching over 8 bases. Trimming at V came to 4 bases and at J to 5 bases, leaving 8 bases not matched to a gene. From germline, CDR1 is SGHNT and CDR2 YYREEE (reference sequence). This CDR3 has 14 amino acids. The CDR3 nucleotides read TGTGCCAGCAGCCAAAGACAGGGGCCCCACGAGCAGTACTTC. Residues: CASSQRQGPHEQYF.

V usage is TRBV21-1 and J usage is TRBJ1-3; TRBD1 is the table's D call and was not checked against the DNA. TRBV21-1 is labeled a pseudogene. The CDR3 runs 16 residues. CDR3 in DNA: TGTGCCAGCAGCAAATGTAACAGGGTCAGTTGTAACACCATATATTTT. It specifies CASSKCNRVSCNTIYF.